Below are 23 T cell receptor beta chains sequenced from a single sample in a study of memory CD4+ T cells and cytomegalovirus serostatus. The sort gate was single viable CD3+CD4+CD8-CD45RO+ cells for memory CD4+ T cells. Profiling relied on immunoSEQ multiplex PCR, and the TCRdb table lists in-frame clones only, not all of them. This table holds around 57,000 clones, over 60% found once. Sequencing was done on a sample of memory CD4+ T cells from blood. The receptors were gathered from an adult in good health and CMV-seronegative. Some clones in this sample may be carry-over from other donors' samples.

The gene calls are TRBV10-3 and TRBJ2-7, with 8 bases identical to TRBD1. CDR1 and CDR2 from the germline V gene are ENHRY and SYGVKD. CDR3 length: 13 amino acids. V lost 5 bases and J lost 5; bases outside the gene matches: 5. CDR3 bases: TGTGCCATCAGTCGGGGACAGGCCGACGAGCAGTACTTC. Translation gives CAISRGQADEQYF.

The CDR3 sequence is CASSFSWGVTQYF. CDR3 DNA: TGTGCCAGCAGTTTCTCTTGGGGGGTGACCCAGTACTTC. This chain joins TRBV28 and TRBJ2-5; the D gene is possibly TRBD2 (6 bases). V was pared by 3 bases and J by 7 bases, with 12 bases between. This CDR3 comprises 13 residues. Germline V gene lookup returns CDR1 MDHEN and CDR2 SYDVKM.

The chain carries TRBV2 and TRBJ1-1, with 7 nucleotides matching TRBD1. The CDR3 consists of 15 residues. From germline, CDR1 is SNHLY and CDR2 FYNNEI. The J segment lost 2 bases and the V segment lost 4 bases, leaving 7 bases of the junction unmatched. The CDR3 here is CASSVAAGGNTEAFF. CDR3 bases: TGTGCCAGCAGTGTTGCGGCAGGGGGAAACACTGAAGCTTTCTTT.

This clone was observed a handful of times. V and J are TRBV5-1 and TRBJ2-7; 11 bases map to TRBD1. This CDR3 is built from 15 residues. V shed 4 bases and J 3 bases; nucleotides not matched to a gene: 6. Germline-derived CDR1 and CDR2 are SGHRS and YFSETQ. CDR3 coding DNA: TGCGCCAGCAGCGCCGGCGGGACAGGGGGCTACGAGCAGTACTTC. It encodes CASSAGGTGGYEQYF.

This rearrangement joins TRBV6-6 to TRBJ2-7; no firm D call. The V and J ends lost 6 bases and 6 bases respectively, with 15 bases between them. The CDR3 has 13 amino acids. Germline V gives CDR1 MNHNY, CDR2 SVGAGI (reference sequence). CDR3 amino acids: CASRGCLRCEQYF. The CDR3 DNA follows: TGTGCCAGCAGGGGGTGTCTGAGGTGCGAGCAGTACTTC.

The rearrangement links TRBV11-3 to TRBJ2-1, with D perhaps given as TRBD1 or TRBD2 (7 bases each). Germline CDR1 reads SGHNT; CDR2 reads YENEEA. The V end was cut by 0 bases, the J end by 9 bases, with 24 bases between. This CDR3 contains 18 residues. The CDR3 nucleotides are TGTGCCAGCAGCTTAGATCAGGGGGGGTCAAACGTCTTGAGTGAGCAGTTCTTC. Amino acids: CASSLDQGGSNVLSEQFF.

The chain links TRBV12-5 to TRBJ2-2; no firm D call. This CDR3 has 11 amino acids. V was clipped by 6 bases and J by 7 bases, with 6 bases between them. Germline loops: CDR1 LGHNT, CDR2 FRNRAP. The CDR3 is CASGPDGELFF. The CDR3 nucleotides are TGTGCTAGTGGGCCGGACGGGGAGCTGTTTTTT.

The chain combines TRBV5-4 with TRBJ1-1; unclear D gene. This CDR3 comprises 14 residues. Trimming cost V 3 bases and J 4 bases, with 13 bases left between them. Per germline, CDR1 SGHNT and CDR2 YYREEE (reference sequence). The CDR3 sequence: CASSSYGLGTEAFF. CDR3 nucleotide sequence: TGTGCCAGCAGCTCATACGGACTCGGCACTGAAGCTTTCTTT.

The chain links TRBV28 to TRBJ2-7; D gene uncertain. This CDR3 has 13 residues. Germline CDR1 reads MDHEN; CDR2 reads SYDVKM. Trimming removed 3 bases from V and 2 bases from J, with 8 bases in between. The CDR3 spells CASSFRNAYEQYF. The CDR3 nucleotides read TGTGCCAGCAGTTTCCGGAATGCCTACGAGCAGTACTTC.

This chain connects TRBV7-3 to TRBJ2-2; 10 bases match TRBD2. The CDR3 is 15 residues long. Germline V gene lookup returns CDR1 SGHTA and CDR2 FQGTGA. J lost 4 bases, V lost 4 bases, and 3 bases had no gene match. The CDR3, as DNA: TGTGCCAGCAGCTCCTCTAGCGGGGGCACCGGGGAGCTGTTTTTT. It translates to CASSSSSGGTGELFF.

The chain recombines TRBV6-1 with TRBJ1-1; D call uncertain. The V gene lost 7 bases and the J gene lost 8 bases, with 11 bases spanning the gap. In germline, CDR1 is MNHNS, CDR2 SASEGT. This CDR3 comprises 11 residues. CDR3 sequence reads: CASILGEEAFF. CDR3 nucleotide sequence: TGTGCCAGCATTCTCGGGGAAGAAGCTTTCTTT.

The chain joins TRBV5-1 to TRBJ1-2; 8 nucleotides agree with TRBD1. Trimming took 4 bases from V and 7 from J; bases not matched to a gene: 9. The germline CDR1 and CDR2 sequences are SGHRS and YFSETQ. This CDR3 is built from 14 residues. CDR3 bases: TGCGCCAGCAGCCTCATGACAGGGGACTTTGGCTACACCTTC. As protein: CASSLMTGDFGYTF.

This rearrangement joins TRBV4-2 to TRBJ2-5, with 9 nucleotides matching TRBD2. This CDR3 comprises 17 residues. The V gene's germline CDR1 is LGHNA and CDR2 YNFKEQ. With V trimmed by 0 bases and J by 0 bases, 5 bases remained unmatched. CDR3 sequence reads: CASSQDGRGGYQETQYF. CDR3 bases: TGTGCCAGCAGCCAAGATGGGCGGGGGGGGTACCAAGAGACCCAGTACTTC.

This clone has only a few counts. The V call is TRBV6-1, the J call TRBJ1-1; D is unresolved. Trimming removed 6 bases at V and 0 bases at J, with 8 bases between. Germline CDR1 reads MNHNS; CDR2 reads SASEGT. The CDR3 length is 13 residues. CDR3 loop: CASSGKMNTEAFF. Written as DNA, the CDR3 is TGTGCCAGCAGCGGCAAAATGAACACTGAAGCTTTCTTT.

The chain uses TRBV21-1 and TRBJ1-2; the DNA was not used to check the table's D call, TRBD1. TRBV21-1 corresponds to a pseudogene. There are 20 residues in the CDR3. As DNA, the CDR3 is TGTGCCAGCACTATCCCCCGGTTACAGTTTACGAAAAAGGATATCTATGGCTACACCTTC. Protein: CASTIPRLQFTKKDIYGYTF.

The J gene is TRBJ2-6, the V gene TRBV7-9, with D tentatively TRBD2 (6 bases). This CDR3 is built from 15 residues. Deletions cut 1 base from V and 2 bases from J, with 6 bases between. The germline V gene has CDR1 SEHNR and CDR2 FQNEAQ (reference sequence). The CDR3 DNA follows: TGTGCCAGCAGCTTAGGGGGGGCTGGGGCCAACGTCCTGACTTTC. Translating gives CASSLGGAGANVLTF.

The rearrangement uses TRBV30 and TRBJ2-2, with 7 bases that match TRBD1. The CDR3 consists of 15 residues. The V gene's germline CDR1 is GTSNPN and CDR2 SVGIG (reference sequence). With 3 bases clipped from V and 4 bases from J, the junction kept 8 bases outside the gene matches. Here the CDR3 reads CAWRETGWFTGELFF. In DNA, the CDR3 is TGTGCCTGGAGGGAGACAGGGTGGTTCACCGGGGAGCTGTTTTTT.

Only a few counts were recorded for this clone. The chain joins TRBV28 to TRBJ2-7; no firm D call. Trimming left V 6 bases short and J 6 bases short, with 15 bases between. The germline V gene has CDR1 MDHEN and CDR2 SYDVKM. The CDR3 is 13 residues long. In nucleotides, the CDR3 is TGTGCCAGCAGCTTTTTCCCTCTTGGCGAGCAGTACTTC. It codes for CASSFFPLGEQYF.

This chain connects TRBV10-3 to TRBJ2-4; TRBD1 or TRBD2 may be the D gene (5 bases each). The V end was cut by 3 bases, the J end by 8 bases, with 14 bases between. This CDR3 region has 14 residues. Germline V lookup: CDR1 ENHRY, CDR2 SYGVKD. CDR3 loop: CAISDWAGGHIQYF. DNA of the CDR3: TGTGCCATCAGTGATTGGGCTGGGGGTCACATTCAGTACTTC.

The chain couples TRBV21-1 to TRBJ2-1; TRBD1 was called by the table and not checked on the DNA. TRBV21-1 constitutes a pseudogene. The CDR3 runs 13 residues. CDR3 bases: TGTGCCAGCTTGGGACAGGGGGCAGATGAGCAGTTCTTC. This codes for CASLGQGADEQFF.

This chain uses TRBV2 with TRBJ2-3; the match to TRBD2 covers 7 bases. The CDR3 runs 16 residues. Looked up from germline, CDR1 is SNHLY and CDR2 is FYNNEI. J gave up 0 bases and V 6 bases, and 9 bases lay outside the gene matches. The CDR3 sequence: CASSGGASGSTDTQYF. CDR3 in DNA: TGTGCCAGCAGCGGCGGGGCTAGCGGAAGCACAGATACGCAGTATTTT.

This sequence joins TRBV5-6 and TRBJ2-5; perhaps D is TRBD1 or TRBD2 (5 bases each). Trimming pared 4 bases from V and 2 bases from J, leaving 12 bases between. Looked up from germline, CDR1 is SGHDT and CDR2 is YYEEEE. The CDR3 has 14 amino acids. CDR3 sequence (DNA): TGTGCCAGCAGCCAGGGACCCCAACAAGAGACCCAGTACTTC. This translates into CASSQGPQQETQYF.

In nucleotides, the CDR3 is TGCGCCAGCAGCCCTTTCCAAACGGGACAGGGGTATCAGCCCCAGCATTTT. As protein: CASSPFQTGQGYQPQHF. The chain employs TRBV4-1 and TRBJ1-5, with 10 bases matching TRBD1. From germline, CDR1 is MGHRA and CDR2 YSYEKL. V lost 4 bases to trimming and J lost 5 bases; unmatched junction nucleotides: 11. The CDR3 is made up of 17 amino acids.